These 25 T cell receptor delta chains originate from one sample sequenced in a study of γδ T cells in repeated Plasmodium falciparum infection. TCRdb applied CATT to the multiplex PCR reads for clone calling. The table has 45,000 to 70,000 delta-chain clones, around 1.7% seen once. Bulk repertoires came from Vgamma9/Vdelta2+ or Vdelta2-negative gammadelta T cells flow-sorted from PBMC. Sequencing input: gamma-delta T cells from blood. The receptors derive from a pool of human donors (malaria-infected and uninfected, not separated).

On this clone itself: TCRdb's entry gives the protein of a much larger clone, which mismatches this DNA's translation at residue 16, likely from a read error; the protein reported here is translated from the DNA. V is TRDV1 and J is TRDJ1; weak D call: TRDD2 (6 bases). CDR3 length equals 19 residues. Per the germline V gene, CDR1 is TSWWSYY and CDR2 is QGS. The CDR3 loop reads CALGSSFPGHPAHTDELIF. DNA for the CDR3: TGTGCTCTTGGATCTTCCTTCCCCGGTCATCCCGCCCACACCGATGAACTCATCTTT.

A remark on this clone: The TCRdb record carries a much larger clone's protein, which differs from this DNA's translation at residue 11; a read error is the likely cause, and the protein listed here is the DNA translation. The V gene is TRDV1, the J gene TRDJ1; weak D call: TRDD3 (7 bases). TCRdb lists no J gene, so it was determined here by aligning the DNA to germline. Germline V gene sequence: CDR1 TSWWSYY, CDR2 QGS. The CDR3 runs to 20 residues. With 5 bases removed from V and 3 bases from J, the gap between germline ends came to 31 bases. The CDR3 bases are TGTGCTCTTGGGACCAGGGTTCCTATTCCTCCGGGGGATCCCCCCGATAAACTCATCTTT. Its translation: CALGTRVPIPPGDPPDKLIF.

This clone has only a few counts. The TCRdb protein, from a much larger clone, departs from this DNA's translation at residue 21, likely by read error; the protein shown derives from the DNA. The V gene is listed as TRDV2; no J gene was called; the table's D gene call, TRDD3, was not cross checked with the DNA. From germline, CDR1 is GEAIGNYY and CDR2 EKD. The CDR3 loop spans 23 amino acids. CDR3 sequence: CACDTEFSKLGDTRQTYTDKFIF. The CDR3 DNA follows: TGTGCCTGTGACACCGAGTTCTCCAAACTGGGGGATACGCGCCAAACGTACACCGATAAATTCATCTTT.

This clone was observed at least ten times. TCRdb lists the protein of a much larger clone for this DNA, which differs at residue 6, so this is likely a read error; the protein given here is translated from the DNA itself. The rearrangement links TRDV1 to TRDJ1, with TRDD3 matching 8 bases. This CDR3 contains 18 residues. The ends lost 1 base at V and 0 bases at J; junction bases unmatched: 10. Germline CDR1 reads TSWWSYY; CDR2 reads QGS. CDR3 DNA: TGTGCTCTTGGGGAACCAAAATGGGGGATGTCCGACACCGATAAACTCATCTTT. Protein sequence: CALGEPKWGMSDTDKLIF.

This clone was counted a few times. This likely stems from a read error, as it lies one base from a far larger clone. This sample includes further DNA sequences coding for the same CDR3. CDR3 protein: CALGVMTYFTGGLRTDKLIF. The CDR3 DNA follows: TGTGCTCTTGGGGTCATGACCTACTTTACTGGGGGACTAAGGACCGATAAACTCATCTTT. This chain joins TRDV1 and TRDJ1; TRDD3 aligns across 9 bases. The J gene comes from matching the DNA to germline here; TCRdb lacks it. This CDR3 has 20 amino acids. V lost 4 bases, J lost 2 bases, and 20 bases stayed unmatched. Germline values: CDR1 TSWWSYY, CDR2 QGS.

The J gene is TRDJ1, the V gene TRDV1; 10 bases line up with TRDD3. The J gene comes from matching the DNA to germline here; TCRdb lacks it. CDR1 and CDR2 (germline): TSWWSYY, QGS. The junction had 15 bases not matched to a gene; V was cut back by 3 bases and J by 2 bases. This CDR3 spans 19 amino acids. The CDR3 spells CALGEPLRTGGFSTDKLIF. Written as DNA, the CDR3 is TGTGCTCTTGGGGAGCCACTACGTACTGGGGGATTCTCTACCGATAAACTCATCTTT.

Ten or more counts support this clone. The protein TCRdb lists belongs to a much larger clone and differs from this DNA's translation at residue 14, which points to a read error; the protein shown is made from the DNA. The chain joins TRDV1 to TRDJ1, with 7 bases matching TRDD3. Germline V gene sequence: CDR1 TSWWSYY, CDR2 QGS. The length of the CDR3 is 19 residues. With 2 bases clipped from V and 3 bases from J, the junction kept 18 bases outside the gene matches. CDR3: CALGESTQYWGMYADKLIF. In nucleotides, the CDR3 is TGTGCTCTTGGGGAATCTACGCAGTACTGGGGAATGTACGCCGATAAACTCATCTTT.

A note on this clone: A read error is the likely source, as a far larger clone sits one nucleotide away. Other nucleotide sequences from this sample produce the same CDR3. This chain joins TRDV1 and TRDJ1; D tentatively reads TRDD2 or TRDD3 (9 bases each). V was clipped by 1 base and J by 2 bases, with 35 bases between them. The germline CDR1 and CDR2 sequences are TSWWSYY and QGS. This CDR3 region has 23 residues. CDR3 sequence (DNA): TGTGCTCTTGGGGAACGAACCTTCCTACCTCCCCCTTTAGACTGGGGGAGTACCGATAAACTCATCTTT. It is translated as CALGERTFLPPPLDWGSTDKLIF.

With respect to this clone: A far larger clone differs by one base, so this is likely a read error. Other DNA sequences within the sample encode an identical CDR3. The CDR3 sequence is CAFARDSFLVPQPKYTDKLIF. The DNA for the CDR3 is TGTGCCTTTGCACGCGACTCCTTTCTAGTCCCCCAACCCAAGTACACCGATAAACTCATCTTT. The genes are TRDV3 and TRDJ1, with unresolved D. The CDR3 contains 21 residues. The germline CDR1 and CDR2 sequences are TVYSNPD and GDNSRS (reference sequence). V dropped 2 bases and J dropped 0 bases, with 34 bases sitting between them.

This clone showed up just a few times. One base separates it from a far larger clone, so it is likely a read error. The same CDR3 is also encoded by other DNA sequences in this sample. J is TRDJ1 and V is TRDV1; 13 bases are a match to TRDD3. No J segment appears in TCRdb, so it was assigned here by matching the sequence to germline. Germline loops: CDR1 TSWWSYY, CDR2 QGS. The length of the CDR3 is 22 residues. CDR3 residues: CALGELRRYWGIRYPNTDKLIF. The CDR3 DNA reads TGTGCCCTTGGGGAACTACGGCGATACTGGGGGATACGCTATCCTAACACCGATAAACTCATCTTT.

This clone showed up many times. A far larger clone is one base from this, pointing to a likely read error. The sample carries other DNA sequences with the same CDR3. V is TRDV1 and J is TRDJ1, with D possibly TRDD3 on 5 matching bases. The CDR3 consists of 14 residues. Looked up from germline, CDR1 is TSWWSYY and CDR2 is QGS. The CDR3 is CALGAPKNTDKLIF. CDR3 in DNA: TGTGCCCTTGGGGCACCCAAAAACACCGATAAACTCATCTTT.

Turning to this clone: TCRdb attributes to this sequence the protein of a much larger clone, which differs from the DNA translation at residue 16; a read error is likely, and the protein displayed is translated from the DNA. The chain combines TRDV1 with TRDJ1; 7 bases agree with TRDD3. V shed 8 bases and J 3 bases; nucleotides not matched to a gene: 30. Germline CDR1 and CDR2: TSWWSYY and QGS. This CDR3 contains 21 residues. The chain's CDR3 is CALWAVPIRRTGAKYADKLIF. CDR3 in DNA: TGTGCTCTTTGGGCAGTACCAATACGACGTACTGGGGCCAAGTACGCCGATAAACTCATCTTT.

Note on this clone: The protein given by TCRdb reflects a much larger clone and differs at residue 8 from this DNA's translation, likely from a read error; the protein shown is the DNA's translation. The V call is TRDV1, the J call TRDJ1; 10 bases line up with TRDD3. TCRdb is silent on the J gene; assignment here came from matching the DNA to germline. Germline V gene lookup returns CDR1 TSWWSYY and CDR2 QGS. The CDR3 loop spans 20 amino acids. V dropped 2 bases and J dropped 0; count of bases not matched to a gene: 15. This CDR3 reads CALGETRCWGIYSHTDKLIF. The CDR3 DNA reads as TGTGCTCTTGGGGAAACCCGGTGCTGGGGGATATATTCCCACACCGATAAACTCATCTTT.

In this sample, this clone turned up a few times. The protein that TCRdb holds for this DNA derives from a much larger clone and differs from the translated DNA at residue 15, which likely indicates a read error; the protein shown here is translated from the DNA. The V gene is TRDV1, the J gene TRDJ1; 9 nucleotides match TRDD3. TCRdb supplies no J gene; here it was assigned by aligning the nucleotide sequence to germline. This CDR3 comprises 23 residues. Trimming took 0 bases from V and 5 from J; bases not matched to a gene: 28. Germline V CDR1 and CDR2: TSWWSYY, QGS. CDR3 DNA: TGTGCTCTTGGGGAACTAATATCCCTACCTTATAACTGGGGGAGAAGGGGTGTTGATAAACTCATCTTT. Translating it yields CALGELISLPYNWGRRGVDKLIF.

This clone was seen many times. The V and J genes are TRDV1 and TRDJ1; D uncertain. V shed 1 base and J shed 0 bases, with 18 bases lying between them. The germline V gene has CDR1 TSWWSYY and CDR2 QGS. This CDR3 has 18 residues. The CDR3 sequence is CALGEPPSGYPYTDKLIF. In nucleotides, the CDR3 is TGTGCTCTTGGGGAACCCCCTAGCGGTTACCCGTACACCGATAAACTCATCTTT.

In this sample, this clone turned up many times. The TCRdb protein comes from a much larger clone and disagrees with this DNA's translation at residue 15, likely due to a read error; the protein given here is derived from the DNA. This chain joins TRDV2 and TRDJ1, with TRDD3 identical over 10 bases. The germline CDR1 and CDR2 sequences are GEAIGNYY and EKD. CDR3 size: 18 residues. CDR3 bases: TGTGCCTGTGACACACGACAATACTGGGGGATTTACACCGATAGACTCATCTTT. The encoded protein is CACDTRQYWGIYTDRLIF.

Of note for this clone: This likely stems from a read error, as it lies one base from a far larger clone. Within the sample, other DNA sequences also encode this same CDR3. The chain uses TRDV1 and TRDJ1; 10 bases agree with TRDD3. CDR1 is TSWWSYY and CDR2 is QGS in the germline V gene. The CDR3 has 25 residues. Trimming at V came to 0 bases and at J to 2 bases, leaving 30 bases not matched to a gene. CDR3 sequence (DNA): TGTGCTCTTGGGGAACTGGGCCCCTGGGGGTACCCGCTTACTACCGGGGGATACGAGACCGATAAACTCATCTTT. This sequence encodes CALGELGPWGYPLTTGGYETDKLIF.

This clone was observed many times. The same CDR3 arises from other DNA sequences in this sample as well. This rearrangement joins TRDV1 to TRDJ1; D remains ambiguous. Trimming pared 1 base from V and 8 bases from J, leaving 14 bases between. This CDR3 is built from 14 residues. From germline, CDR1 is TSWWSYY and CDR2 QGS. In DNA form, the CDR3 reads TGTGCTCTTGGGGAACCGGATCCTCTGCTGAAACTCATCTTT. Translation: CALGEPDPLLKLIF.

Turning to this clone: A far larger clone is one nucleotide away, so this likely arose from a read error. The sample holds other DNA sequences that translate to the same CDR3. The CDR3 loop reads CALGELRLTFWGKTSYTDKLIF. The DNA for the CDR3 is TGTGCTCTTGGAGAACTAAGACTGACCTTCTGGGGGAAAACTAGCTACACCGATAAACTCATCTTT. The rearrangement joins TRDV1 to TRDJ1; 8 bases agree with TRDD3. The J gene, not given by TCRdb, was assigned here from a germline match of the nucleotide sequence. Germline V gene sequence: CDR1 TSWWSYY, CDR2 QGS. The CDR3 consists of 22 residues.

This clone was detected only a few times. TCRdb's entry gives the protein of a much larger clone, which mismatches this DNA's translation at residue 3, likely from a read error; the protein reported here is translated from the DNA. CDR3 nucleotide sequence: TGTGCTCCTGGGGAACTAGGTTCTGACTTAGCCACTGGGGGATACCCCTGGTACACCGATAAACTCATCTTT. The encoded protein is CAPGELGSDLATGGYPWYTDKLIF. The chain is built from TRDV1 and TRDJ1; 12 bases fit TRDD3. TCRdb carries no J gene annotation; the J gene was assigned here by matching the DNA with germline. The CDR3 consists of 24 residues. The germline gives CDR1 TSWWSYY, CDR2 QGS.

At least ten counts were recorded for this clone. With a far larger clone one base away, a read error is the likely cause. Within the sample, other DNA sequences also encode this same CDR3. The V and J genes are TRDV1 and TRDJ1; maybe TRDD3 (5 bases). Germline assignment: CDR1 TSWWSYY and CDR2 QGS. The CDR3 runs 21 residues. The DNA of the CDR3 is TGTGCCCTTGGGGAACTAGCGGTGGCGGGATCCTCAAGATGGTACACCGATAAACTCATCTTT. Translating it yields CALGELAVAGSSRWYTDKLIF.

This clone was seen repeatedly, ten times or more. The protein that TCRdb holds for this DNA derives from a much larger clone and differs from the translated DNA at residue 16, which likely indicates a read error; the protein shown here is translated from the DNA. With the J gene uncalled, the V gene is TRDV2; no DNA check was done on the table's D call, TRDD3. There are 18 residues in the CDR3. Germline values: CDR1 GEAIGNYY, CDR2 EKD. The CDR3 sequence is CACDTSVLGAKYTDKPIF. CDR3 sequence (DNA): TGTGCCTGTGACACCTCGGTACTGGGGGCCAAGTACACCGATAAACCCATCTTT.

At least ten counts were recorded for this clone. TCRdb assigns this DNA the protein of a much larger clone, which departs from its translation at residue 11; this likely reflects a read error, and the protein shown comes from translating the DNA. The chain links TRDV3 to TRDJ1; perhaps TRDD2 as D (5 bases). The J gene, absent from TCRdb, was called here by matching the DNA to germline. Looked up from germline, CDR1 is TVYSNPD and CDR2 is GDNSRS (reference sequence). V lost 3 bases to trimming and J lost 7 bases, with 36 bases between them. The CDR3 sequence is 19 residues long. The CDR3 loop reads CAFAPLPPTSHLRPFKLIF. In nucleotides, the CDR3 is TGTGCCTTCGCGCCGTTACCCCCTACTTCCCACTTAAGGCCTTTTAAACTCATCTTT.

This clone was seen more than once but under ten times. Translating this DNA gives a protein that differs at residue 19 from the TCRdb one, which belongs to a much larger clone; a read error is likely, and the protein shown is this translation. The sample carries other DNA sequences with the same CDR3. This chain links TRDV1 with TRDJ1; 9 bases are shared with TRDD2. CDR3 size: 24 residues. V was clipped by 1 base and J by 3 bases; unmatched bases: 30. The germline CDR1 and CDR2 sequences are TSWWSYY and QGS. The CDR3 coding sequence is TGTGCTCTTGGGGAACGTCCTTCCTACGTTCCCTACTTGGGGGTTCATCTATACGCCGATAAACTCATCTTT. Translating gives CALGERPSYVPYLGVHLYADKLIF.

This clone was observed many times. CDR3 DNA sequence: TGTGCTCTTGGGGAAGGGACCTGGGGGATACGCGTTTTCTCCGATAAACTCATCTTT. Its translation: CALGEGTWGIRVFSDKLIF. The V call is TRDV1, the J call TRDJ1; TRDD3 matches 12 bases. The CDR3 loop spans 19 amino acids. The V gene end was trimmed by 2 bases and the J gene end by 3 bases; junction bases not matched to a gene: 13. The germline V gene encodes CDR1 TSWWSYY and CDR2 QGS.